The clone carrying this T cell receptor beta chain was detected only a few times. Its antigen is undetermined. This sample was included in a study of shared clonotypes between healthy human individuals. Study observations and caveats: Sharing across a few donors was seen in 4% to 5% of naive CD4 clonotypes. Estimated richness was generally greater in naive than memory subsets.

The germline V and J ends were trimmed by 4 bases and 4 bases, with 13 bases remaining between them. This CDR3 spans 14 amino acids. Per germline, CDR1 LGHNA and CDR2 YNFKEQ. TCRdb's copy holds only in-frame clones and misses some; the assay was immunoSEQ multiplex PCR. Of about 1.1 million clones in the sample, 75% to 80% were seen once. Sample: memory CD4+ T cells from PBMCs. Sample subset: CD45RA-negative fraction. The sequence was obtained from a man younger than 30 in good health. Some clones in this sample may be carry-over from other donors' samples. The V gene is TRBV4-2, the J gene TRBJ1-1; D is uncertain. The CDR3: CASSRLGSATEAFF. CDR3 DNA: TGTGCCAGCAGCCGCCTGGGATCTGCCACTGAAGCTTTCTTT.